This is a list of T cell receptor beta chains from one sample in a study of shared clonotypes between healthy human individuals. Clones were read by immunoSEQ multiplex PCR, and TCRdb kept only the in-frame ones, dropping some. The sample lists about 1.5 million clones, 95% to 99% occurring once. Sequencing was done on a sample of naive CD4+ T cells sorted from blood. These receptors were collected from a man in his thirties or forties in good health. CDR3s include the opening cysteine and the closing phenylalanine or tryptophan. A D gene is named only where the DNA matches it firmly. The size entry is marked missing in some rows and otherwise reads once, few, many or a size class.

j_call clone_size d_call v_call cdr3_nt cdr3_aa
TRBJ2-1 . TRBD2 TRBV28 TGTGCCAGCAGTTTCTACGGCGGGAGGGGGAATGAGCAGTTCTTC CASSFYGGRGNEQFF
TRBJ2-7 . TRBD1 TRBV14 TGTGCCAGCAGCCAATTCCCGGGACAGACCTACGAGCAGTACTTC CASSQFPGQTYEQYF
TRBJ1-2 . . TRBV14 TGTGCCAGCAGCCAAGATCTGGCGAAATATGGCTACACCTTC CASSQDLAKYGYTF
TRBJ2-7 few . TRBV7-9 TGTGCCAGCAGCCCAGCGGGTGTGTCGGACGAGCAGTACTTC CASSPAGVSDEQYF
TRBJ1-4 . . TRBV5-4 TGTGCCAGCAGCTCCAGGGCAACTAATGAAAAACTGTTTTTT CASSSRATNEKLFF
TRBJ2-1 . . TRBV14 TGTGCCAGCAGCCCCGGACTCTACAATGAGCAGTTCTTC CASSPGLYNEQFF
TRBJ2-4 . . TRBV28 TGTGCCAGCAGTCCCAGGGTGACGGGAGAGAACATTCAGTACTTC CASSPRVTGENIQYF
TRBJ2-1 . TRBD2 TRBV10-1 TGCGCCAGCCGGCGACGGACTAGCGGGCAATCTCCTTACAATGAGCAGTTCTTC CASRRRTSGQSPYNEQFF
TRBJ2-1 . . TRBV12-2 TGTGCAAGTCGCCCAATACCCCTAGCGGGAGGGCCTTACAATGAGCAGTTCTTC CASRPIPLAGGPYNEQFF
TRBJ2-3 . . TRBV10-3 TGTGCCACCCGACTGATTGACACAGATACGCAGTATTTT CATRLIDTDTQYF
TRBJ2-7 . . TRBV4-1 TGCGCCAGCAGCCGCGACAGGCCCTACGAGCAGTACTTC CASSRDRPYEQYF
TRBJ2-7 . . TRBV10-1 TGCGCCAGCAGAGCGGACAACTCCTACGAGCAGTACTTC CASRADNSYEQYF
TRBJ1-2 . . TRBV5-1 TGCGCCAGCAGCCCTGGGGCCCCATATGGCTACACCTTC CASSPGAPYGYTF
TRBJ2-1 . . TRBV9 TGTGCCAGCAGCCCGGACGGCTACAATGAGCAGTTCTTC CASSPDGYNEQFF
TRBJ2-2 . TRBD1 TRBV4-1 TGCGCCAGCAGCTCCCGGACAGGGGGCATGAAGACCGGGGAGCTGTTTTTT CASSSRTGGMKTGELFF
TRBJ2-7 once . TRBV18 TGTGCCAGCTCACCGGGCAGGGCAGCCTACGAGCAGTACTTC CASSPGRAAYEQYF
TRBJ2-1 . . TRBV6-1 TGTGCCAGCAGTGAACTGGTCAATGAGCAGTTCTTC CASSELVNEQFF
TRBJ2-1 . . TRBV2 TGTGCCAGCAGGTACCAGACCAGCTCCTACAATGAGCAGTTCTTC CASRYQTSSYNEQFF
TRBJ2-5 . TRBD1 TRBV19 TGTGCCAGTAGCAACCCCGGGACAGGCCAAGAGACCCAGTACTTC CASSNPGTGQETQYF
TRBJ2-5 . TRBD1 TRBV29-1 TGCAGCGTATCACGGGCAGGGGGCGAGACCCAGTACTTC CSVSRAGGETQYF
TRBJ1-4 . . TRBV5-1 TGCGCCAGCAGACCCCAGGGAACTAATGAAAAACTGTTTTTT CASRPQGTNEKLFF
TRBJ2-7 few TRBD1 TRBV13 TGTGCCAGCAGCTTACAGGGGGCTAGCTACGAGCAGTACTTC CASSLQGASYEQYF
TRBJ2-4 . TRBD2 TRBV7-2 TGTGCCAGCAGCCCTGCTAGCGGAATAGCCAAAAACATTCAGTACTTC CASSPASGIAKNIQYF
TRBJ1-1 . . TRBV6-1 TGTGCCAGCAGTATCCGACACCCGAACACTGAAGCTTTCTTT CASSIRHPNTEAFF
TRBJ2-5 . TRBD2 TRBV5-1 TGCGCCAGCAGCCCCGGAACTAGCGGGAGTGGAGAGACCCAGTACTTC CASSPGTSGSGETQYF
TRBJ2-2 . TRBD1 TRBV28 TGTGCCACCGTGGGGACAGGGATTAACACCGGGGAGCTGTTTTTT CATVGTGINTGELFF
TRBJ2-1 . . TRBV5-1 TGCGCCAGCAGCTTGACCCGAACGCCGAGCTCCTACAATGAGCAGTTCTTC CASSLTRTPSSYNEQFF
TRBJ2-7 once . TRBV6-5 TGTGCCCCCCGAGGCCCGGATTCCTACGAGCAGTACTTC CAPRGPDSYEQYF
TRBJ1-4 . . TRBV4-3 TGCGCCAGCAGCCAAGACGGCAGTGCAACTAATGAAAAACTGTTTTTT CASSQDGSATNEKLFF
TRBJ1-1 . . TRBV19 TGTGCCAGTAGTACCACAGGAGGGAACACTGAAGCTTTCTTT CASSTTGGNTEAFF
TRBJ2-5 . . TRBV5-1 TGCGCCAGCAGCTTTATATCGGGAGTCCAAGAGACCCAGTACTTC CASSFISGVQETQYF
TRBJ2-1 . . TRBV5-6 TGTGCCAGCAGCTTGGAATCGGGGACTTCCTACAATGAGCAGTTCTTC CASSLESGTSYNEQFF
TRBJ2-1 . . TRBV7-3 TGTGCCAGCAGCATCCAGGGGAGCTCCTACAATGAGCAGTTCTTC CASSIQGSSYNEQFF
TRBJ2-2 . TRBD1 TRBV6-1 TGTGCCAGCAACAGGGGGCTAAACACCGGGGAGCTGTTTTTT CASNRGLNTGELFF
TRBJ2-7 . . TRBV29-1 TGCAGCGTTGGACATAGGAGAAGCGGGGAGCAGTACTTC CSVGHRRSGEQYF
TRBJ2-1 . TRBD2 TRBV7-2 TGTGCCAGCAGCTCAAGACCGGGACTACGTGACAATGAGCAGTTCTTC CASSSRPGLRDNEQFF
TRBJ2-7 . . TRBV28 TGTGCCAGCTTCTCCCCGGGAAGCTCCTACGAGCAGTACTTC CASFSPGSSYEQYF
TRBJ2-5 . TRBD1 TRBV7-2 TGTGCCAGCAGCCCGGGACAGGGACGAGCAGAGACCCAGTACTTC CASSPGQGRAETQYF
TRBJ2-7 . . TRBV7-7 TGTGCTAGCAGCCCCCGCAGGGGAGATCGGACGGACGAGCAGTACTTC CASSPRRGDRTDEQYF
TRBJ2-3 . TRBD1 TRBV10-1 TGCGCCAGCAGTTGGACAGGGCGCGATACGCAGTATTTT CASSWTGRDTQYF
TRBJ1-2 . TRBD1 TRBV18 TGTGCCAGCTCACCCTCGGGACAGAGCATACCGTCTAACTATGGCTACACCTTC CASSPSGQSIPSNYGYTF
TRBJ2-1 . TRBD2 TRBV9 TGTGCCAGCAGCGTAGACCCAGCGGGAGTCCCTAGCTCCTACAATGAGCAGTTCTTC CASSVDPAGVPSSYNEQFF
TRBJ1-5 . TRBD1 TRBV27 TGTGCCAGTTCCCCTCAGACAGGGACGCGGGATTTGAGCAATCAGCCCCAGCATTTT CASSPQTGTRDLSNQPQHF